The 20 T cell receptor beta chains below were found in one sample sequenced in a study of blood T cell repertoires in COVID-19. Generated by immunoSEQ multiplex PCR, the TCRdb table keeps only in-frame clones and is missing some. In the table there are some 150,000 clones, about 83% of which are singletons. The sequenced material came from peripheral blood. The receptor source for this set is a woman in her fifties or sixties with COVID-19, enrolled during active disease.

This chain connects TRBV6-5 to TRBJ2-2; tentatively, D is TRBD2 (5 bases). The CDR3 loop spans 11 amino acids. Germline values: CDR1 MNHEY, CDR2 SVGAGI. V dropped 7 bases and J dropped 6 bases, with 6 bases sitting between them. The CDR3 is CASTAAGELFF. DNA for the CDR3: TGTGCCAGCACAGCGGCCGGGGAGCTGTTTTTT.

The chain combines TRBV24-1 with TRBJ2-1; D remains ambiguous. Trimming cost V 6 bases and J 2 bases, with 13 bases left between them. The CDR3 has 15 amino acids. The germline V gene encodes CDR1 KGHDR and CDR2 SFDVKD. The CDR3 loop is CATSSNWSPYNEQFF. The CDR3 DNA reads TGTGCCACCAGTTCAAACTGGTCTCCCTACAATGAGCAGTTCTTC.

The rearrangement links TRBV6-6 to TRBJ1-1; 7 bases map to TRBD1. The V and J ends lost 2 bases and 2 bases, in that order; junction bases with no gene match: 5. The CDR3 consists of 15 residues. CDR1 and CDR2 (germline): MNHNY, SVGAGI (reference sequence). In DNA form, the CDR3 reads TGTGCCAGCAGTTACCCTGGACAGGTCAACACTGAAGCTTTCTTT. Its translation is CASSYPGQVNTEAFF.

The chain employs TRBV11-2 and TRBJ1-5; TRBD1 might be the D (6 bases). V lost 0 bases and J lost 9, with 9 bases in between. Germline loops: CDR1 SGHAT, CDR2 FQNNGV. The CDR3 spans 13 residues. The CDR3 coding sequence is TGTGCCAGCAGCTTAGATAGGGGGACGCCCCAGCATTTT. This codes for CASSLDRGTPQHF.

This clone was found a few times. The chain recombines TRBV6-4 with TRBJ2-2, with D maybe TRBD1 (6 bases). Looked up from germline, CDR1 is MRHNA and CDR2 is SNTAGT. This CDR3 contains 14 residues. The ends were cut back, 4 bases at V and 7 bases at J, with 13 bases in the middle. The CDR3 DNA sequence: TGTGCCAGCAGTGGCTCCAGGGGCGACGGGGAGCTGTTTTTT. Amino acid sequence: CASSGSRGDGELFF.

This clone came up once. The rearrangement links TRBV30 to TRBJ1-2, with a tentative D call TRBD1 (5 bases). Per germline, CDR1 GTSNPN and CDR2 SVGIG (reference sequence). Between the trimmed V and J ends, which lost 4 bases and 0 bases, there was a span of 15 bases. CDR3 length: 15 amino acids. CDR3 bases: TGTGCCTGGACCCTGGGGGGGATCGCTAACTATGGCTACACCTTC. It translates to CAWTLGGIANYGYTF.

V is TRBV7-2 and J is TRBJ1-3; a weak D match, TRBD1 (6 bases). Between the trimmed V and J ends, which lost 1 base and 4 bases, there was a span of 14 bases. CDR1 is SGHTA and CDR2 is FQGNSA in the germline V gene. There are 16 residues in the CDR3. CDR3 bases: TGTGCCAGCAGCTTAGGGGGCAGGGGAGAAGGAAACACCATATATTTT. Its protein is CASSLGGRGEGNTIYF.

The chain combines TRBV12-5 with TRBJ2-1, with 7 positions matching TRBD2. Germline values: CDR1 LGHNT, CDR2 FRNRAP. The CDR3 contains 15 residues. V trimming: 3 bases; J trimming: 4 bases; junction bases outside the gene matches: 6. This CDR3 is CASGLSGLLYNEQFF. The CDR3 DNA is TGTGCTAGTGGTTTATCGGGACTACTTTACAATGAGCAGTTCTTC.

The chain has TRBV5-1 and TRBJ2-1, with 12 bases identical to TRBD2. J was trimmed by 4 bases and V by 0 bases; bases with no gene match: 2. The CDR3 is 16 residues long. The V gene's germline CDR1 is SGHRS and CDR2 YFSETQ. The CDR3: CASSLGTSGAYNEQFF. The CDR3 DNA is TGCGCCAGCAGCTTGGGGACTAGCGGGGCTTACAATGAGCAGTTCTTC. The whole variable domain, remainder taken from reference TRBV5-1 and TRBJ2-1, is KAGVTQTPRYLIKTRGQQVTLSCSPISGHRSVSWYQQTPGQGLQFLFEYFSETQRNKGNFPGRFSGRQFSNSRSEMNVSTLELGDSALYLCASSLGTSGAYNEQFFGPGTRLTVL.

This clone was picked up one time. The V and J genes are TRBV28 and TRBJ1-1; the D gene is possibly TRBD1 (6 bases). CDR3 size: 18 residues. Per germline, CDR1 MDHEN and CDR2 SYDVKM. The ends were cut back, 5 bases at V and 2 bases at J, with 24 bases in the middle. In DNA form, the CDR3 reads TGTGCCAGCAGTGCCAATCTCGGGACAAGTGCTAGTAACACTGAAGCTTTCTTT. It codes for CASSANLGTSASNTEAFF.

As DNA, the CDR3 is TGTGCCAGCAGCCGAGAGACAGGTTACAATGAGCAGTTCTTC. This sequence encodes CASSRETGYNEQFF. This rearrangement joins TRBV5-4 to TRBJ2-1, with D possibly being TRBD1 (6 bases). Deletions cut 4 bases from V and 4 bases from J, with 12 bases between. Germline CDR1 and CDR2: SGHNT and YYREEE (reference sequence). This CDR3 spans 14 amino acids.

About this clone itself: An end of the junction does not agree with germline; a read error may underlie this. The chain couples TRBV20-1 to TRBJ1-4; D may be TRBD1 (5 bases). The CDR3 sequence is 11 residues long. In germline, CDR1 is DFQATT, CDR2 SNEGSKA (reference sequence). The CDR3 coding sequence is TGTAGACCTCAGGGAGGGGAAAAACTGTTTTTT. Its translation: CRPQGGEKLFF.

The chain couples TRBV5-4 to TRBJ2-1, with TRBD2 as a possible D gene (6 bases). CDR3 length: 15 residues. Germline assignment: CDR1 SGHNT and CDR2 YYREEE (reference sequence). Trimming removed 4 bases from V and 2 bases from J, with 13 bases in between. CDR3 DNA: TGTGCCAGCAGCAATGGAGGGACCACCTACAATGAGCAGTTCTTC. Translating it yields CASSNGGTTYNEQFF.

The chain couples TRBV19 to TRBJ2-3; 14 nucleotides align to TRBD2. CDR3 length: 16 residues. The V gene's germline CDR1 is LNHDA and CDR2 SQIVND (reference sequence). V shed 3 bases and J 5 bases; nucleotides not matched to a gene: 4. CDR3 in amino acids: CASSIGLAGGLDTQYF. The CDR3 region has the DNA TGTGCCAGTAGTATCGGACTAGCGGGAGGATTAGATACGCAGTATTTT.

The chain employs TRBV7-9 and TRBJ1-1, with D perhaps matching TRBD1 (6 bases). The CDR3 runs to 15 residues. V lost 2 bases, J lost 4 bases, and 14 bases lay in between. Germline CDR1 is SEHNR and CDR2 is FQNEAQ (reference sequence). The DNA for the CDR3 is TGTGCCAGCAGCTTAAGGGAACAGGGAAGCACTGAAGCTTTCTTT. Translated: CASSLREQGSTEAFF.

The CDR3 loop reads CASSVEGQGASEAFF. Written as DNA, the CDR3 is TGTGCCAGCAGCGTAGAGGGACAGGGGGCCTCCGAAGCTTTCTTT. The chain has TRBV9 and TRBJ1-1, with 12 bases aligning to TRBD1. CDR1 is SGDLS and CDR2 is YYNGEE in the germline V gene. V shed 0 bases, J shed 8 bases, and the junction held 5 bases outside the gene matches. This CDR3 contains 15 residues.

The rearrangement links TRBV6-5 to TRBJ2-3; a weak D match, TRBD2 (5 bases). CDR1 and CDR2 (germline): MNHEY, SVGAGI. The V gene lost 7 bases and the J gene lost 2 bases, with 13 bases spanning the gap. The CDR3 consists of 14 residues. CDR3: CASKRKADTDTQYF. For the CDR3, the DNA is TGTGCCAGCAAGAGGAAAGCGGACACAGATACGCAGTATTTT.

This clone was seen only once. The V gene is TRBV25-1, the J gene TRBJ2-4; D gene uncertain. The CDR3 is made up of 13 amino acids. Trimming stripped 3 bases from V and 5 bases from J, with 8 bases between. Germline V lookup: CDR1 MGHDK, CDR2 SYGVNS. Here the CDR3 reads CASSDPPENIQYF. For the CDR3, the DNA is TGTGCCAGCAGTGACCCCCCCGAAAACATTCAGTACTTC.

This chain connects TRBV21-1 to TRBJ1-5; TRBD1 is the table's D call and was not checked against the DNA. TRBV21-1 is assigned pseudogene status. This CDR3 has 18 residues. The CDR3 reads CASSKAGQGAYSNQPQHF. CDR3 bases: TGTGCCAGCAGCAAGGCGGGACAGGGGGCCTATAGCAATCAGCCCCAGCATTTT.

The chain links TRBV18 to TRBJ2-3, with 7 nucleotides matching TRBD1. J gave up 3 bases and V 3 bases, and 6 bases lay outside the gene matches. The germline CDR1 and CDR2 sequences are KGHSH and LQKENI. The CDR3 extends over 15 amino acids. Here the CDR3 DNA reads TGTGCCAGCTCACCCCGCACAGGGGTTACAGATACGCAGTATTTT. This sequence encodes CASSPRTGVTDTQYF.